This T cell receptor (beta chain) was recovered during a study of blood T cells in healthy people across ages. Study-wide points: Changes seen in expanded clonotypes were possibly confounded by donor CMV status left unknown. Unsorted PBMCs prevented conclusive naive versus antigen-experienced comparison.

Concerning this clonotype: The antigen is unknown.

Primed by a sample-barcoded 5' primer and a J-beta primer mix, a second PCR proceeded for 7 to 11 cycles. Per-sample output comprised a minimum of 2.5 million paired-end reads containing CDR3. TCRdb ran MiXCR on the 5' RACE reads and lists one entry per CDR3 protein. The sample holds approximately 2,000,000 distinct CDR3 sequences, around 40% seen once. The CDR3 extends over 13 amino acids. Trimming took 3 bases from V and 4 from J, leaving 9 bases between them. CDR1 MGHRA and CDR2 YSYEKL come from the germline V gene. V usage is TRBV4-1 and J usage is TRBJ1-2; possibly TRBD1 for D (5 bases). The clonotype originates from a human donor in good health. Sequencing was carried out using blood. CDR3 sequence reads: CASSHPGTYGYTF. The CDR3 DNA reads as TGCGCCAGCAGCCATCCCGGGACCTATGGCTACACCTTC.